The 9 T cell receptor beta chains reported below all come from one sample, sequenced in a study of T cells in Graves' hyperthyroidism and ophthalmopathy. The source material, RNA transcripts, was used to amplify TCR beta CDR3 regions. HTBI primers were the set used in a first-round RT-PCR of the TCR CDR3. TCRdb re-called the multiplex PCR reads through MiXCR, storing one row per CDR3 protein. Here the sample spans around 690,000 distinct CDR3 sequences, roughly 20% being singletons. What was sequenced was blood. The receptors were sampled from a man aged 25 to 40 with Graves' ophthalmopathy.

J is TRBJ2-7 and V is TRBV6-1, with 11 bases aligning to TRBD1. V dropped 3 bases and J dropped 3; count of bases not matched to a gene: 4. The CDR3 totals 15 residues. Germline CDR1 reads MNHNS; CDR2 reads SASEGT. As DNA, the CDR3 is TGTGCCAGCAGTGAGGACAGGGGGCTGAGCTACGAGCAGTACTTC. This codes for CASSEDRGLSYEQYF.

In DNA, the CDR3 is TGTGCCATACAGGGTGACACCGGGGAGCTGTTTTTT. Encoded protein: CAIQGDTGELFF. The gene calls are TRBV6-1 and TRBJ2-2, with D perhaps matching TRBD1 (6 bases). This CDR3 spans 12 amino acids. Germline values: CDR1 MNHNS, CDR2 SASEGT. The V and J ends lost 10 bases and 3 bases respectively, with 9 bases between them.

V usage is TRBV28 and J usage is TRBJ1-1, with D tentatively TRBD1 (6 bases). The CDR3 length is 12 residues. The V and J ends lost 9 bases and 3 bases respectively, with 11 bases between them. Germline lookup yields CDR1 MDHEN and CDR2 SYDVKM. DNA for the CDR3: TGTGCCAGTACGAGGGGGTACACTGAAGCTTTCTTT. Translation: CASTRGYTEAFF.

This clonotype was detected ten times or more. This chain connects TRBV12-3 or TRBV12-4 to TRBJ2-7; D unresolved. Trimming removed 1 base at V and 3 bases at J, with 13 bases between. The CDR3 has 15 residues. The CDR3 spells CASSLGTVDYYEQYF. The CDR3 DNA reads as TGTGCCAGCAGTTTAGGTACAGTGGATTACTACGAGCAGTACTTC.

The gene calls are TRBV7-8 and TRBJ2-3; 8 nucleotides match TRBD1. Germline V gene data show CDR1 as SGHVS and CDR2 as FQNEAQ. The length of the CDR3 is 15 residues. J gave up 2 bases and V 5 bases, and 6 bases lay outside the gene matches. The CDR3 reads CASSLWDRSTDTQYF. CDR3 sequence (DNA): TGTGCCAGCAGCCTATGGGACAGGTCCACAGATACGCAGTATTTT.

This clonotype was counted a few times. The V gene is TRBV12-3 or TRBV12-4, the J gene TRBJ1-4; D not resolved. The CDR3 spans 14 residues. V was clipped by 1 base and J by 7 bases, with 10 bases between them. This CDR3 is CASSLGRGGEKLFF. In DNA form, the CDR3 reads TGTGCCAGCAGTTTAGGGCGCGGAGGTGAAAAACTGTTTTTT.

V is TRBV4-1 and J is TRBJ1-3, with D unresolved. The CDR3 loop spans 15 amino acids. Deletions cut 0 bases from V and 0 bases from J, with 6 bases between. CDR1 and CDR2 (germline): MGHRA, YSYEKL. The CDR3 DNA follows: TGCGCCAGCAGCCAAGATTTGGTCTCTGGAAACACCATATATTTT. Amino acids: CASSQDLVSGNTIYF.

There are a few counts of this clonotype. The CDR3 DNA sequence: TGCGCCAGCAGCCAAGATGTGGGCAGGGGAGAGACCCAGTACTTC. This translates into CASSQDVGRGETQYF. The V and J genes are TRBV4-1 and TRBJ2-5, with a possible D match to TRBD1 (6 bases). The CDR3 runs to 15 residues. The V and J ends lost 0 bases and 4 bases respectively, with 12 bases between them. CDR1 is MGHRA, CDR2 YSYEKL, per germline.

In this sample, this clonotype turned up a few times. The chain combines TRBV6-2 or TRBV6-3 with TRBJ1-5; D remains ambiguous. Germline CDR1 MNHEY, CDR2 SVGEGT. V lost 6 bases and J lost 6, with 15 bases in between. The CDR3 is 14 residues long. The CDR3 DNA reads as TGTGCCAGCAGCCGTCTAGCCACGGGTCAGCCCCAGCATTTT. Translating it yields CASSRLATGQPQHF.